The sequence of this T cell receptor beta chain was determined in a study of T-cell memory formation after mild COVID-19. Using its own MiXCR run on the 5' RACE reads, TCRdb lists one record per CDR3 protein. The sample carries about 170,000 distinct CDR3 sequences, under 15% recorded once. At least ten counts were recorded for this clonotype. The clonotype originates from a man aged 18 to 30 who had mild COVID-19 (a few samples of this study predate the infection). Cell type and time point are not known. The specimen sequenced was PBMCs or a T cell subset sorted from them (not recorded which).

As DNA, the CDR3 is TGTGCCAGCAGCCTCGGGCCCGATGAGCAGTTCTTC. It is translated as CASSLGPDEQFF. The rearrangement joins TRBV7-6 to TRBJ2-1; D gene uncertain. Germline CDR1 is SGHVS and CDR2 is FNYEAQ. Trimming took 5 bases from V and 8 from J, leaving 10 bases between them. CDR3 length: 12 residues. Drawing the rest from reference TRBV7-6 and TRBJ2-1, the complete variable domain is GAGVSQSPRYKVTKRGQDVALRCDPISGHVSLYWYRQALGQGPEFLTYFNYEAQQDKSGLPNDRFSAERPEGSISTLTIQRTEQRDSAMYRCASSLGPDEQFFGPGTRLTVL.